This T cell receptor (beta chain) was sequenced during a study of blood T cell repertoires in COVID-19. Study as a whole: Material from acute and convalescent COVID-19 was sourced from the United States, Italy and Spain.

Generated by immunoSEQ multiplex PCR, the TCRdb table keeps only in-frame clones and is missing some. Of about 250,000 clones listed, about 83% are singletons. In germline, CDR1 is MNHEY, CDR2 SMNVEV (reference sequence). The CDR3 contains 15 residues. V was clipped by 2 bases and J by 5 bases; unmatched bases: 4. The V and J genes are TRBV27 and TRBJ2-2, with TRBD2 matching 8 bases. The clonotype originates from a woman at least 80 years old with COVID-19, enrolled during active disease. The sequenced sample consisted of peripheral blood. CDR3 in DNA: TGTGCCAGCAGTTTAAGCGGGGGAGGGACCGGGGAGCTGTTTTTT. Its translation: CASSLSGGGTGELFF.